The TCR beta chain under discussion was sequenced for a study of identical twins. Study-wide results and caveats: The abundant beta clonotypes from cord blood had fewer insertions, and memory repertoires had none of this.

In the case of this clonotype: Its matching antigen is unknown.

MiXCR, applied by TCRdb to the 5' RACE reads, yields one record per CDR3 protein. The table includes 500,000 to 650,000 distinct CDR3 sequences, 20% to 25% detected once. The CDR3 is 17 amino acids. Germline V gives CDR1 MNHEY, CDR2 SVGAGI. Trimming left V 2 bases short and J 0 bases short, with 17 bases between. These data were also reused for a study on yellow fever vaccine responses in identical twins.

V is TRBV6-5 and J is TRBJ2-7; tentative D call: TRBD2 (7 bases). The sequenced sample was CD4+ T cells sorted from blood. The receptor's source is a woman younger than 35 in good health. The chain's CDR3 is CASSYLQGRGSSYEQYF. The CDR3 DNA follows: TGTGCCAGCAGTTACCTGCAGGGGCGGGGGAGCTCCTACGAGCAGTACTTC.